This T cell receptor (beta chain) was identified in a study of CD8 T cells in Susac syndrome. V shed 2 bases, J shed 7 bases, and the junction held 7 bases outside the gene matches. Germline lookup yields CDR1 LGHNA and CDR2 YSLEER. The CDR3 is made up of 17 amino acids. Purification of the CD8+ and CD4+ T cells relied on negative isolation, and TEMRA cells underwent FACS enrichment. Random hexamers were used to reverse transcribe the RNA input (roughly 0.5 to 1 ug). One entry per CDR3 protein results from TCRdb running MiXCR on the immunoSEQ multiplex PCR reads. The repertoire includes about 160,000 distinct CDR3 sequences, around 92% of them detected once, and approximately 0.082% sits in the top ten.

This TCR derives from a human donor in good health. Sequences were obtained from CD4+ T cells from PBMCs. The rearrangement joins TRBV4-3 to TRBJ2-4; TRBD2 aligns across 14 bases. CDR3: CASSQSTSGGAGNIQYF. The DNA of the CDR3 is TGCGCCAGCAGCCAATCGACTAGCGGGGGGGCCGGGAACATTCAGTACTTC.